One sample yielded the 8 T cell receptor beta chains listed below, sequenced in a study of blood T cells in healthy people across ages. Alongside a J-beta primer mix, a sample-barcoded 5' primer served in a second PCR lasting roughly 6 to 11 cycles. Each CDR3 protein is one row after TCRdb ran MiXCR on the 5' RACE reads. This sample has around 1,700,000 distinct CDR3 sequences, with 25% to 30% found just once. The sample taken for sequencing was blood. The receptors were sampled from a woman aged 25 to 39 in good health.

V is TRBV12-3 or TRBV12-4 and J is TRBJ2-6; 7 positions agree with TRBD1. The V gene end was trimmed by 5 bases and the J gene end by 0 bases; junction bases not matched to a gene: 7. The CDR3 is made up of 17 amino acids. CDR3 region: CASSQGGTPSGANVLTF. CDR3 DNA: TGTGCCAGCAGTCAAGGGGGCACCCCCTCTGGGGCCAACGTCCTGACTTTC.

V is TRBV20-1 and J is TRBJ1-1; D may be TRBD1 (6 bases). Trimming shortened V by 0 bases and J by 5 bases, and 25 bases separated the two germline ends. Germline CDR1 is DFQATT and CDR2 is SNEGSKA (reference sequence). The CDR3 sequence is 18 residues long. The chain's CDR3 is CSARDYGEIGGPVTEAFF. The CDR3 DNA reads as TGCAGTGCTAGAGATTACGGGGAGATTGGGGGGCCCGTTACTGAAGCTTTCTTT.

This chain uses TRBV20-1 with TRBJ2-7, with D possibly being TRBD1 or TRBD2 (6 bases each). The V end lost 3 bases, the J end lost 7 bases, and 22 bases lay between the germline ends. Germline CDR1 and CDR2: DFQATT and SNEGSKA (reference sequence). This CDR3 has 15 residues. The DNA of the CDR3 is TGCAGTGCTAGGACTGTGGGGGGCGGCGGGAATGAGCAGTACTTC. Its protein product is CSARTVGGGGNEQYF.

The genes are TRBV7-7 and TRBJ2-1; D gene unclear. Germline values: CDR1 SSHAT, CDR2 FNYEAQ (reference sequence). V lost 1 base and J 0 bases, leaving 10 bases between the germline ends. The CDR3 sequence is 16 residues long. CDR3 sequence reads: CASSLGVGSSYNEQFF. The CDR3 DNA is TGTGCCAGCAGCTTAGGTGTCGGAAGCTCCTACAATGAGCAGTTCTTC.

This clonotype has ten or more counts. The chain combines TRBV7-2 with TRBJ1-2, with 9 positions matching TRBD1. Germline CDR1 and CDR2: SGHTA and FQGNSA. The CDR3 has 15 residues. V shed 2 bases, J shed 7 bases, and the junction held 8 bases outside the gene matches. The CDR3 protein is CASSLRTGTGSGYTF. The CDR3, as DNA: TGTGCCAGCAGCTTAAGAACCGGGACAGGGTCTGGCTACACCTTC.

The sample holds one count of this clonotype. The J gene is TRBJ2-3, the V gene TRBV14, with a weak D call TRBD2 (5 bases). The germline V gene encodes CDR1 SGHDN and CDR2 FVKESK. V was clipped by 2 bases and J by 4 bases, with 13 bases between them. The CDR3 is made up of 15 amino acids. The CDR3 DNA reads as TGTGCCAGCAGCCAACAAGGACTGATCCCAGATACGCAGTATTTT. Translating it yields CASSQQGLIPDTQYF.

This clonotype was seen ten or more times. This chain connects TRBV18 to TRBJ2-7, with 8 bases matching TRBD1. CDR3 length equals 14 residues. J was trimmed by 3 bases and V by 4 bases; bases with no gene match: 5. The germline V gene encodes CDR1 KGHSH and CDR2 LQKENI. The CDR3 nucleotides read TGTGCCAGCTCACAACAAGGACAGGGCTACGAGCAGTACTTC. It translates to CASSQQGQGYEQYF.

With respect to this clonotype: Since a much larger clone is just one base distant, this may be a read error. This chain links TRBV29-1 with TRBJ2-1; no definite D call. V lost 7 bases, J lost 10 bases, and 17 bases lay in between. The CDR3 totals 12 residues. The V gene's germline CDR1 is SQVTM and CDR2 ANQGSEA. Here the CDR3 DNA reads TGCAGCGCCTCCCGCGATTGGGGAGAGCAGTTCTTC. Translation: CSASRDWGEQFF.